The rows below give T cell receptor beta chains drawn from one sample of a study of early T cells in non-severe SARS-CoV-2 infection. TCRdb itself ran the 5' RACE reads through MiXCR, one entry per CDR3 protein. The sample holds some 91,000 distinct CDR3 sequences, under 15% seen once. The sequencing input was whole blood. These receptors were collected from an adult who was a healthcare worker with PCR-confirmed SARS-CoV-2 infection or an uninfected control (not recorded which). CDR3s leave out the opening cysteine and the closing phenylalanine or tryptophan. The order of the fields is V gene, clone size, CDR3 protein. The size of a clone is reported for some rows only, either as once, few or many, or as a class for expanded clones.

v_gene: TRBV7-2; abundance: few; CDR3aa: ASSLGLLAGGPDTQY
v_gene: TRBV3-1; abundance: many; CDR3aa: ASSQLGGQPQH
v_gene: TRBV28; abundance: many; CDR3aa: ASSSGGYEQY
v_gene: TRBV6-5; abundance: -; CDR3aa: ASSSPGPRTTSHSPLH
v_gene: TRBV5-1; abundance: -; CDR3aa: ASSLETGGFAYEQY
v_gene: TRBV9; abundance: -; CDR3aa: ASSAGKSTEAF
v_gene: TRBV28; abundance: -; CDR3aa: ASRRGDQPQH
v_gene: TRBV7-2; abundance: -; CDR3aa: ASGNRLAGNNEQF
v_gene: TRBV5-1; abundance: many; CDR3aa: ASSFYPSGEQF
v_gene: TRBV27; abundance: -; CDR3aa: ASSSSRDREQY
v_gene: TRBV10-2; abundance: -; CDR3aa: ATAVDSGNTIY
v_gene: TRBV28; abundance: -; CDR3aa: ASKQRYEQY
v_gene: TRBV10-3; abundance: many; CDR3aa: AISESLAGAYEQY
v_gene: TRBV5-1; abundance: few; CDR3aa: ASSSGTRAYNEQF
v_gene: TRBV20-1; abundance: -; CDR3aa: SARDWTGPGNSPLH
v_gene: TRBV7-6; abundance: many; CDR3aa: ASSLFTGTSGGATGELF
v_gene: TRBV11-1; abundance: -; CDR3aa: ASSQEQGRAF
v_gene: TRBV20-1; abundance: -; CDR3aa: SASFSGPIYEQY
v_gene: TRBV18; abundance: many; CDR3aa: ASSRTGSTYEQY
v_gene: TRBV6-5; abundance: few; CDR3aa: ASRRTGGNPPGANVLT
v_gene: TRBV5-4; abundance: -; CDR3aa: ASSAGTGSYEQY
v_gene: TRBV5-1; abundance: many; CDR3aa: ASSFGGRGEKLF
v_gene: TRBV15; abundance: -; CDR3aa: ATSRWTSTDTQY
v_gene: TRBV2; abundance: -; CDR3aa: ASSARDGLFRF
v_gene: TRBV7-2; abundance: -; CDR3aa: ASSLQQRGGSYNEQF
v_gene: TRBV2; abundance: many; CDR3aa: ASGLDRAFDEQY
v_gene: TRBV20-1; abundance: few; CDR3aa: SAPGGPPKETQY
v_gene: TRBV29-1; abundance: few; CDR3aa: SVIGIQRGEQF
v_gene: TRBV7-6; abundance: many; CDR3aa: ASSLGITQY
v_gene: TRBV2; abundance: many; CDR3aa: ASSAAGGYGYT
v_gene: TRBV7-7; abundance: -; CDR3aa: ASSSDRGTGETQY
v_gene: TRBV6-6; abundance: -; CDR3aa: ASSYSTDEQF
v_gene: TRBV21-1; abundance: many; CDR3aa: ASSRKQGFRGDTQY
v_gene: TRBV24-1; abundance: few; CDR3aa: ATSMAGASSGYT
v_gene: TRBV7-8; abundance: few; CDR3aa: ASSVTSAAGELF
v_gene: TRBV5-6; abundance: many; CDR3aa: ASSSAGDYNEQF
v_gene: TRBV9; abundance: -; CDR3aa: ASSVSLAVLNEQF
v_gene: TRBV12-3/TRBV12-4; abundance: -; CDR3aa: ASRDSGTYSYEQY
v_gene: TRBV29-1; abundance: -; CDR3aa: SVESAGADTQY
v_gene: TRBV12-3/TRBV12-4; abundance: -; CDR3aa: ASSHYRGITEAF
v_gene: TRBV15; abundance: few; CDR3aa: ATSRRAADEQF
v_gene: TRBV15; abundance: many; CDR3aa: ATTTDNQPQH
v_gene: TRBV11-2; abundance: -; CDR3aa: ASSTVFGPRRGTIY
v_gene: TRBV20-1; abundance: few; CDR3aa: SATGHESSYEQY
v_gene: TRBV5-1; abundance: -; CDR3aa: ASSPTPGPRQPQH
v_gene: TRBV11-2; abundance: -; CDR3aa: ASSLTGVGTEH
v_gene: TRBV5-5; abundance: few; CDR3aa: AGSLGFGSYEQY
v_gene: TRBV7-3; abundance: -; CDR3aa: ASSLSGSADTQY
v_gene: TRBV25-1; abundance: many; CDR3aa: ASSVLGFETQY
v_gene: TRBV2; abundance: -; CDR3aa: ASSESRKLF
v_gene: TRBV6-5; abundance: -; CDR3aa: ASSTQRGGANVLT
v_gene: TRBV12-3/TRBV12-4; abundance: few; CDR3aa: ASSFRIAKNIQY
v_gene: TRBV5-6; abundance: few; CDR3aa: ASSQDRANEKLF
v_gene: TRBV28; abundance: many; CDR3aa: ASSLGTVTQETQY
v_gene: TRBV29-1; abundance: few; CDR3aa: SVEREETQY
v_gene: TRBV27; abundance: few; CDR3aa: ASSLASGGSWNEQF
v_gene: TRBV11-1; abundance: -; CDR3aa: ASSLEKGLANANEQF